This T cell receptor beta chain was captured in a study of cytomegalovirus exposure and HLA in healthy donors. Researchers ran the PCR with 60 Vbeta and 13 Jbeta primers. Method: immunoSEQ multiplex PCR; TCRdb's copy keeps in-frame clones and lacks some. The table lists about 150,000 clones, around a tenth of them singletons. V was clipped by 2 bases and J by 1 base, with 5 bases between them. This CDR3 is 13 amino acids long. Germline values: CDR1 SGHTA, CDR2 FQGNSA. General study results and limits: Most subjects had HLA-A and HLA-B alleles reportedly predicted accurately by TCR beta sequences.

Note on this clone: Its cognate antigen is unknown.

Sequences were obtained from PBMCs. This sequence was found in a man aged 45-65 years in good health and CMV-seronegative. This rearrangement joins TRBV7-2 to TRBJ1-1; the D is unclear. The CDR3 region is CASSLQQNTEAFF. The CDR3 bases are TGTGCCAGCAGCTTACAACAGAACACTGAAGCTTTCTTT.